Shown below are 28 T cell receptor beta chains from a single sample sequenced in a study of beta chain features in type 1 diabetes. The sequenced template was cDNA made from the entire isolated RNA. Libraries were prepared by immunoSEQ multiplex PCR; TCRdb keeps only in-frame clonotypes and omits some of them. The sample includes some 150,000 clones, about 10% seen only once; the top ten take 1% to 1.5%. The sample taken for sequencing was naive CD4+ T cells from blood. The receptors were sampled from a man younger than 35 in good health.

Points on this clone: The sample carries other DNA sequences with the same CDR3. The rearrangement links TRBV6-5 to TRBJ1-4, with 7 bases that match TRBD1. The trim removed 2 bases at V and 7 bases at J, leaving 1 base unmatched. Germline V gives CDR1 MNHEY, CDR2 SVGAGI. This CDR3 contains 13 residues. The CDR3 DNA is TGTGCCAGCAGTTACAGGGGGCGTGAAAAACTGTTTTTT. This encodes CASSYRGREKLFF.

This chain links TRBV13 with TRBJ2-7; 10 bases are a match to TRBD1. CDR3 length equals 15 residues. V was pared by 5 bases and J by 2 bases, with 6 bases of the junction left unmatched. Germline loops: CDR1 PRHDT, CDR2 FYEKMQ (reference sequence). The CDR3 sequence is CASSPRDRGTYEQYF. For the CDR3, the DNA is TGTGCCAGCAGCCCCCGGGACAGGGGTACCTACGAGCAGTACTTC.

The J gene is TRBJ1-1, the V gene TRBV14; no clear D. The CDR3 runs to 14 residues. The V end lost 0 bases, the J end lost 3 bases, and 8 bases lay between the germline ends. Germline lookup yields CDR1 SGHDN and CDR2 FVKESK. Written as DNA, the CDR3 is TGTGCCAGCAGCCAAGATGATCGGTACACTGAAGCTTTCTTT. Protein: CASSQDDRYTEAFF. Drawing the rest from reference TRBV14 and TRBJ1-1, the complete variable domain is EAGVTQFPSHSVIEKGQTVTLRCDPISGHDNLYWYRRVMGKEIKFLLHFVKESKQDESGMPNNRFLAERTGGTYSTLKVQPAELEDSGVYFCASSQDDRYTEAFFGQGTRLTVV.

In its sample, this clone was seen a few times. Written as DNA, the CDR3 is TGTGCCAGCAGCCGGACAGGTTACGAGCAGTACTTC. This encodes CASSRTGYEQYF. The chain couples TRBV6-6 to TRBJ2-7; TRBD1 agrees at 7 bases. Germline V gene data show CDR1 as MNHNY and CDR2 as SVGAGI (reference sequence). V lost 6 bases, J lost 4 bases, and 3 bases stayed unmatched. This CDR3 has 12 amino acids.

This clone was counted only a few times. This chain uses TRBV27 with TRBJ2-3; TRBD2 aligns across 9 bases. CDR3 length: 15 amino acids. Germline V CDR1 and CDR2: MNHEY, SMNVEV (reference sequence). The J segment lost 3 bases and the V segment lost 5 bases, leaving 6 bases of the junction unmatched. CDR3 residues: CASSMGLAFTDTQYF. The CDR3 region has the DNA TGTGCCAGCAGTATGGGACTAGCCTTTACAGATACGCAGTATTTT.

This clone was seen a handful of times. The chain uses TRBV9 and TRBJ2-5, with TRBD2 matching 14 bases. The CDR3 is 16 residues long. CDR1 SGDLS and CDR2 YYNGEE come from the germline V gene. Trimming at V came to 4 bases and at J to 5 bases, leaving 7 bases not matched to a gene. CDR3 in DNA: TGTGCCAGCAGCAAGACTAGCGGGGGGGCAGGGGAGACCCAGTACTTC. As protein: CASSKTSGGAGETQYF.

In its sample, this clone was seen a few times. Distinct nucleotide sequences in the sample also encode this CDR3. This chain joins TRBV18 and TRBJ1-6; TRBD1 matches at 7 bases. This CDR3 comprises 13 residues. The germline gives CDR1 KGHSH, CDR2 LQKENI. The trim removed 4 bases at V and 8 bases at J, leaving 2 bases unmatched. The CDR3 nucleotides read TGTGCCAGCTCACGGGACAGAGATTCACCCCTCCACTTT. It is translated as CASSRDRDSPLHF.

This clone appeared a few times. The chain carries TRBV19 and TRBJ2-7; D possibly corresponds to TRBD1 (5 bases). The CDR3 has 13 residues. V gave up 3 bases and J gave up 3 bases, with 9 bases separating them. Germline CDR1 and CDR2: LNHDA and SQIVND (reference sequence). CDR3 nucleotides: TGTGCCAGTAGTATCGACAGACGCTACGAGCAGTACTTC. It is translated as CASSIDRRYEQYF.

This clone was seen only a few times. The CDR3 reads CASSRHVGQGSRQPQHF. The CDR3 region has the DNA TGCGCCAGCAGCCGCCACGTCGGACAGGGCTCGAGGCAGCCCCAGCATTTT. V is TRBV4-1 and J is TRBJ1-5; 8 bases are shared with TRBD1. This CDR3 has 17 residues. Per the germline V gene, CDR1 is MGHRA and CDR2 is YSYEKL. V was pared by 4 bases and J by 7 bases, with 15 bases of the junction left unmatched.

This clone showed up just a few times. V gene TRBV7-3 combines with J gene TRBJ2-2; possibly TRBD1 for D (5 bases). V dropped 5 bases and J dropped 6 bases, with 10 bases sitting between them. The CDR3 consists of 13 residues. Germline V gene sequence: CDR1 SGHTA, CDR2 FQGTGA. CDR3 in amino acids: CASSGPGPGELFF. The DNA for the CDR3 is TGTGCCAGCAGCGGACCAGGGCCCGGGGAGCTGTTTTTT.

This clone has more than one count but fewer than ten. V usage is TRBV7-3 and J usage is TRBJ2-1; TRBD2 aligns across 16 bases. J gave up 7 bases and V 4 bases, and 7 bases lay outside the gene matches. The CDR3 totals 17 residues. CDR1 SGHTA and CDR2 FQGTGA come from the germline V gene. The CDR3 nucleotides read TGTGCCAGCAGCTCGGGACTAGCGGGGGGGCTCATGAATGAGCAGTTCTTC. Amino acid sequence: CASSSGLAGGLMNEQFF.

The V call is TRBV6-1, the J call TRBJ1-5, with D uncertain. Trimming stripped 3 bases from V and 11 bases from J, with 11 bases between. Germline CDR1 reads MNHNS; CDR2 reads SASEGT. This CDR3 has 12 amino acids. CDR3 in amino acids: CASSEARVSQHF. The DNA for the CDR3 is TGTGCCAGCAGTGAGGCGCGGGTTTCCCAGCATTTT.

This clone turned up a few times. The chain is built from TRBV19 and TRBJ2-1; possible D gene TRBD2, 6 bases. The V end was cut by 1 base, the J end by 6 bases, with 10 bases between. This CDR3 comprises 14 residues. Germline V gene sequence: CDR1 LNHDA, CDR2 SQIVND (reference sequence). DNA for the CDR3: TGTGCCAGTAGTATAGGGGGGGTAGTCAATGAGCAGTTCTTC. It yields the protein CASSIGGVVNEQFF.

This clone was seen only a few times. The chain recombines TRBV2 with TRBJ1-4, with 7 bases identical to TRBD1. There are 13 residues in the CDR3. The germline gives CDR1 SNHLY, CDR2 FYNNEI. V was clipped by 6 bases and J by 4 bases; unmatched bases: 2. The CDR3 DNA is TGTGCCAGCAGGGGACAGTTTAATGAAAAACTGTTTTTT. Residues: CASRGQFNEKLFF.

A few counts support this clone. The chain combines TRBV9 with TRBJ2-3; no clear D. With 0 bases removed from V and 0 bases from J, the gap between germline ends came to 8 bases. The CDR3 length is 15 residues. Germline CDR1 reads SGDLS; CDR2 reads YYNGEE. The CDR3 loop is CASSVEQSSTDTQYF. The CDR3 DNA follows: TGTGCCAGCAGCGTAGAACAGTCTAGCACAGATACGCAGTATTTT. The full variable domain, rest sourced from reference TRBV9 and TRBJ2-3, is DSGVTQTPKHLITATGQRVTLRCSPRSGDLSVYWYQQSLDQGLQFLIQYYNGEERAKGNILERFSAQQFPDLHSELNLSSLELGDSALYFCASSVEQSSTDTQYFGPGTRLTVL.

This sequence joins TRBV25-1 and TRBJ2-3, with 8 bases identical to TRBD1. Germline V gene data show CDR1 as MGHDK and CDR2 as SYGVNS. This CDR3 region has 16 residues. V trimming: 6 bases; J trimming: 4 bases; junction bases outside the gene matches: 12. The CDR3 loop reads CASSSTGTGRPDTQYF. The CDR3 DNA reads as TGTGCCAGCAGCTCCACGGGGACAGGCCGTCCAGATACGCAGTATTTT.

The CDR3 sequence is CASRLSGTGGRQPQHF. As DNA, the CDR3 is TGTGCCAGTAGACTATCCGGGACAGGGGGAAGACAGCCCCAGCATTTT. The chain carries TRBV19 and TRBJ1-5; 11 bases agree with TRBD1. In germline, CDR1 is LNHDA, CDR2 SQIVND (reference sequence). This CDR3 is built from 16 residues. With V trimmed by 6 bases and J by 7 bases, 11 bases remained unmatched.

This clone occurred once. V usage is TRBV18 and J usage is TRBJ1-4; D remains unclear. Germline CDR1 and CDR2: KGHSH and LQKENI. The CDR3 consists of 14 residues. V lost 2 bases to trimming and J lost 3 bases, with 7 bases between them. CDR3 loop: CASSPTVPNEKLFF. The CDR3, as DNA: TGTGCCAGCTCACCAACGGTACCTAATGAAAAACTGTTTTTT.

As concerns this clone: Distinct nucleotide sequences in the sample also encode this CDR3. The DNA for the CDR3 is TGTGCCAGCTCACCACCTAATAGCCAAGAGACCCAGTACTTC. It codes for CASSPPNSQETQYF. The chain joins TRBV18 to TRBJ2-5; D not certain. The V end was cut by 0 bases, the J end by 1 base, with 6 bases between. CDR1 and CDR2 (germline): KGHSH, LQKENI. The CDR3 has 14 amino acids.

Comments on this clone: Other DNA sequences in the same sample also yield this CDR3. V is TRBV18 and J is TRBJ2-5, with 8 bases lining up with TRBD2. The junction had 0 bases not matched to a gene; V was cut back by 3 bases and J by 3 bases. The germline V gene has CDR1 KGHSH and CDR2 LQKENI. The CDR3 totals 13 residues. The CDR3, as DNA: TGTGCCAGCTCACCCGGGGGGGAAGAGACCCAGTACTTC. This translates into CASSPGGEETQYF.

The chain combines TRBV19 with TRBJ1-5; TRBD1 matches 8 bases. Unmatched junction bases numbered 13, after V lost 6 bases and J lost 0 bases. The CDR3 runs 18 residues. CDR1 is LNHDA, CDR2 SQIVND, per germline (reference sequence). CDR3 sequence reads: CASRSGTGGDYSNQPQHF. CDR3 nucleotide sequence: TGTGCCAGTAGGAGTGGTACAGGGGGAGATTATAGCAATCAGCCCCAGCATTTT.

This clone has a handful of counts. This sequence joins TRBV5-1 and TRBJ1-2, with TRBD1 matching over 9 bases. The ends lost 1 base at V and 5 bases at J; junction bases unmatched: 3. Germline lookup yields CDR1 SGHRS and CDR2 YFSETQ. This CDR3 is 14 amino acids long. The CDR3 DNA follows: TGCGCCAGCAGCTTGTCGGGACAGGGTTATGGCTACACCTTC. Protein product: CASSLSGQGYGYTF.

This clone has a handful of counts. V is TRBV5-1 and J is TRBJ2-7; TRBD1 matches at 7 bases. With 4 bases clipped from V and 6 bases from J, the junction kept 10 bases outside the gene matches. The germline V gene has CDR1 SGHRS and CDR2 YFSETQ. There are 14 residues in the CDR3. In nucleotides, the CDR3 is TGCGCCAGCAGCCTAGACAGGGACATTCTCGAGCAGTACTTC. This sequence encodes CASSLDRDILEQYF.

In this sample, this clone turned up a few times. This chain links TRBV4-2 with TRBJ2-3; 8 bases are shared with TRBD2. The ends lost 5 bases at V and 1 base at J; junction bases unmatched: 11. The CDR3 consists of 17 residues. Germline V lookup: CDR1 LGHNA, CDR2 YNFKEQ. The CDR3 reads CASSSSQSGGRTDTQYF. The CDR3 DNA sequence: TGTGCCAGCAGCTCAAGCCAAAGCGGGGGCCGCACAGATACGCAGTATTTT.

The sample holds a few counts of this clone. The rearrangement uses TRBV7-9 and TRBJ1-5; 7 bases are shared with TRBD1. Losses at the gene ends were 1 base for V and 6 bases for J; bases not matched to a gene: 3. The CDR3 runs 14 residues. Germline V gene lookup returns CDR1 SEHNR and CDR2 FQNEAQ (reference sequence). CDR3 coding DNA: TGTGCCAGCAGCTTAGGACAGGGTGCTCAGCCCCAGCATTTT. It translates to CASSLGQGAQPQHF.

This clone was counted a few times. The CDR3 DNA follows: TGTGCCAGCTCCCGAATGGACAGTTCCTCTTACGAGCAGTACTTC. Protein: CASSRMDSSSYEQYF. V usage is TRBV18 and J usage is TRBJ2-7; a possible D gene is TRBD1 (6 bases). Trimming removed 6 bases from V and 4 bases from J, with 19 bases in between. CDR1 is KGHSH, CDR2 LQKENI, per germline. The CDR3 spans 15 residues. Full variable domain (remainder filled in from reference TRBV18 and TRBJ2-7): NAGVMQNPRHLVRRRGQEARLRCSPMKGHSHVYWYRQLPEEGLKFMVYLQKENIIDESGMPKERFSAEFPKEGPSILRIQQVVRGDSAAYFCASSRMDSSSYEQYFGPGTRLTVT.

V is TRBV19 and J is TRBJ2-7; TRBD1 matches 7 bases. V lost 11 bases and J lost 2; bases outside the gene matches: 3. The CDR3 has 11 amino acids. Germline values: CDR1 LNHDA, CDR2 SQIVND (reference sequence). In DNA form, the CDR3 reads TGTGCCGCAGGGACAGCCTACGAGCAGTACTTC. Its protein product is CAAGTAYEQYF. The complete variable domain, with remaining parts taken from reference TRBV19 and TRBJ2-7, reads DGGITQSPKYLFRKEGQNVTLSCEQNLNHDAMYWYRQDPGQGLRLIYYSQIVNDFQKGDIAEGYSVSREKKESFPLTVTSAQKNPTAFYLCAAGTAYEQYFGPGTRLTVT.

There are many counts of this clone. This chain joins TRBV29-1 and TRBJ2-7; 8 bases are shared with TRBD2. Losses at the gene ends were 6 bases for V and 5 bases for J; bases not matched to a gene: 9. The CDR3 is 13 amino acids. Germline V gives CDR1 SQVTM, CDR2 ANQGSEA. The CDR3 is CSVGRGLGDEQYF. The CDR3 region has the DNA TGCAGCGTGGGGCGGGGACTAGGCGACGAGCAGTACTTC.